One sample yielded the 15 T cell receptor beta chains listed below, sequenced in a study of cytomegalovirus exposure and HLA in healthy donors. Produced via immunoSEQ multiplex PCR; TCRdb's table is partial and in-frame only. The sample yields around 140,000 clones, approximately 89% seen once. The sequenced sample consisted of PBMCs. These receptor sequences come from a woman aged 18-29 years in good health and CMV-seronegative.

The CDR3 spells CASSPGGGDEQFF. The CDR3 nucleotides read TGTGCCAGCTCACCTGGGGGGGGAGATGAGCAGTTCTTC. This rearrangement joins TRBV18 to TRBJ2-1; 7 bases align to TRBD2. With V trimmed by 3 bases and J by 8 bases, 4 bases remained unmatched. The CDR3 runs to 13 residues. From germline, CDR1 is KGHSH and CDR2 LQKENI.

This CDR3 reads CASSPPSRHTGSGKLFF. In DNA form, the CDR3 reads TGTGCCAGCTCACCACCATCAAGACATACAGGGAGTGGAAAACTGTTTTTT. The chain carries TRBV18 and TRBJ1-4; maybe TRBD1 (6 bases). The CDR3 spans 17 residues. V was trimmed by 0 bases and J by 10 bases, leaving 21 bases between them. Germline V gene sequence: CDR1 KGHSH, CDR2 LQKENI. The full variable domain, its missing parts supplied by reference TRBV18 and TRBJ1-4, is NAGVMQNPRHLVRRRGQEARLRCSPMKGHSHVYWYRQLPEEGLKFMVYLQKENIIDESGMPKERFSAEFPKEGPSILRIQQVVRGDSAAYFCASSPPSRHTGSGKLFFGSGTQLSVL.

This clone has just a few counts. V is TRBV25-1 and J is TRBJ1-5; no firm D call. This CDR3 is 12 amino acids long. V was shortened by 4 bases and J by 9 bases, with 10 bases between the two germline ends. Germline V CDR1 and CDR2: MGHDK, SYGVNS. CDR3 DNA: TGTGCCAGCAGTGGAGGGCCTGGGCCCCAGCATTTT. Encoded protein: CASSGGPGPQHF.

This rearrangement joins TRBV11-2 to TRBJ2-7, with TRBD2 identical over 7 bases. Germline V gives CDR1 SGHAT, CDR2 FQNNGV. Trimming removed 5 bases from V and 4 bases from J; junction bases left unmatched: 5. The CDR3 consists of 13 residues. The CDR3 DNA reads TGTGCCAGCAGCCCCCTGGGGGGGTACGAGCAGTACTTC. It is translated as CASSPLGGYEQYF.

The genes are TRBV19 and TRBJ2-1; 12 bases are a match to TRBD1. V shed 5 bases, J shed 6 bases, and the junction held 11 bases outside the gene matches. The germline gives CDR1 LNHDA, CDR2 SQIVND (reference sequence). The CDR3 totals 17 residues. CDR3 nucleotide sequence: TGTGCCAGTAGTGGGTCGGTGGGGACAGGGGGCTTCAATGAGCAGTTCTTC. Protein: CASSGSVGTGGFNEQFF.

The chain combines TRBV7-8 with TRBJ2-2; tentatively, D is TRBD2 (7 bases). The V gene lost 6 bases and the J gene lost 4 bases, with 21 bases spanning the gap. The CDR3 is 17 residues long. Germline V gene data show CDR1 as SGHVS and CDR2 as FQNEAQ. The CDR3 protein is CASSRGATRGSTGELFF. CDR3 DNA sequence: TGTGCCAGCAGTCGGGGGGCTACCCGGGGGAGCACCGGGGAGCTGTTTTTT. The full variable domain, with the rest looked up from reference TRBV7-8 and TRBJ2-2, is GAGVSQSPRYKVAKRGQDVALRCDPISGHVSLFWYQQALGQGPEFLTYFQNEAQLDKSGLPSDRFFAERPEGSVSTLKIQRTQQEDSAVYLCASSRGATRGSTGELFFGEGSRLTVL.

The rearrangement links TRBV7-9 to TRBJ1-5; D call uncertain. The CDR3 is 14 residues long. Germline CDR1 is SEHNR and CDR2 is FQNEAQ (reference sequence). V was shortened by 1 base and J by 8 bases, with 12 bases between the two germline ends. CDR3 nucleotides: TGTGCCAGCAGCTTAGGAACGGACTCAAAGCCCCAGCATTTT. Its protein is CASSLGTDSKPQHF.

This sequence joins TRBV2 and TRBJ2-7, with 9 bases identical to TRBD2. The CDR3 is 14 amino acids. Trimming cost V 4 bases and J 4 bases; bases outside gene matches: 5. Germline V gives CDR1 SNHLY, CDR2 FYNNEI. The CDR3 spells CASSVSSGAYEQYF. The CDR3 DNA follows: TGTGCCAGCAGTGTGTCTAGCGGGGCATACGAGCAGTACTTC.

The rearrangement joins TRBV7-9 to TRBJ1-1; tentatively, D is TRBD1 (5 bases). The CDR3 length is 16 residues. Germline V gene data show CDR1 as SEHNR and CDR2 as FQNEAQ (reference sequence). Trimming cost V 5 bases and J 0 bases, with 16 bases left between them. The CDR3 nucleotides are TGTGCCAGCAGCGCAGACAGACGGATCATGAACACTGAAGCTTTCTTT. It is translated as CASSADRRIMNTEAFF.

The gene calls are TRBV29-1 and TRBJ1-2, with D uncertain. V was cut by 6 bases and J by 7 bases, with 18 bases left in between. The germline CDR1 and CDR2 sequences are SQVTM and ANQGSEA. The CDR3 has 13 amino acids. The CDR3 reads CSVATVSVGGYTF. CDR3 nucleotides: TGCAGCGTCGCTACAGTGTCGGTGGGTGGCTACACCTTC.

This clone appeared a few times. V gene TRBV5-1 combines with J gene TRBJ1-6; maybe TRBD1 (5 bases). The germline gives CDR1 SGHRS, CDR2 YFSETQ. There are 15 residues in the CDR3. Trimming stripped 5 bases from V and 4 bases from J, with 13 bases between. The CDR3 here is CASSPGYGYNSPLHF. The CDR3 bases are TGCGCCAGCAGTCCAGGGTATGGATATAATTCACCCCTCCACTTT. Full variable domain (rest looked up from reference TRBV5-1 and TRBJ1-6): KAGVTQTPRYLIKTRGQQVTLSCSPISGHRSVSWYQQTPGQGLQFLFEYFSETQRNKGNFPGRFSGRQFSNSRSEMNVSTLELGDSALYLCASSPGYGYNSPLHFGNGTRLTVT.

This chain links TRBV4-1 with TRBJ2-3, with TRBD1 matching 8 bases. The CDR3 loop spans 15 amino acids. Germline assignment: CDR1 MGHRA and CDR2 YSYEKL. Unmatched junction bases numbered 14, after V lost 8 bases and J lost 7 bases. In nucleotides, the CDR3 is TGCGCCAGCGCTGAAGACAGGGGAAGTCGTAATACGCAGTATTTT. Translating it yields CASAEDRGSRNTQYF.

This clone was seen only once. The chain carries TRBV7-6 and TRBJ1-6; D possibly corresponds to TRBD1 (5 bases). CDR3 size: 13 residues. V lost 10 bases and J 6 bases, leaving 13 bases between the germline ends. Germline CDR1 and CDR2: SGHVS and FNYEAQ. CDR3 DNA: TGTGCCACCGGCGAGACAGTTAATTCACCCCTCCACTTT. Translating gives CATGETVNSPLHF.

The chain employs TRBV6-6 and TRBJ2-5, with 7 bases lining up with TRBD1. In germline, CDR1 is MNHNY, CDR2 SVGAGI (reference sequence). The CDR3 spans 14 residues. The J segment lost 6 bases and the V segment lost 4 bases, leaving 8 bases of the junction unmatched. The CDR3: CASSSHDRVQTQYF. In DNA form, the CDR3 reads TGTGCCAGCAGTTCCCACGACAGGGTACAGACCCAGTACTTC.

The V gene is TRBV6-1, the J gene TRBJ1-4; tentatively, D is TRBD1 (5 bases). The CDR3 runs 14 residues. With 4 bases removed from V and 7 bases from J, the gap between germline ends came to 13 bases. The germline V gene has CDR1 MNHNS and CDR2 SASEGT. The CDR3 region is CASSGRGIGEKLFF. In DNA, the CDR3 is TGTGCCAGCAGTGGAAGGGGTATAGGTGAAAAACTGTTTTTT.